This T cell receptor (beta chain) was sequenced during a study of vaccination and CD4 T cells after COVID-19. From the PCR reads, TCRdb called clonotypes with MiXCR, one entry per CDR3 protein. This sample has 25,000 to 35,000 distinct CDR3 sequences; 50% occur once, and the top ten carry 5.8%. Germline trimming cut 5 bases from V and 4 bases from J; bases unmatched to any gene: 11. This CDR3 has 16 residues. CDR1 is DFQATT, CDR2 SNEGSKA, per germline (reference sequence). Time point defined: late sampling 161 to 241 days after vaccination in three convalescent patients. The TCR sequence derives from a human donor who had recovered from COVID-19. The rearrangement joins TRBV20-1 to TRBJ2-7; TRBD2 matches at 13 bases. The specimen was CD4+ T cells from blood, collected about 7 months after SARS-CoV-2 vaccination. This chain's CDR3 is CSAHGTSGNAVYEQYF. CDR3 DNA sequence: TGCAGTGCTCACGGGACTAGCGGGAACGCGGTATACGAGCAGTACTTC.